The rows below give T cell receptor beta chains drawn from one sample of a study of T cell repertoires in cytomegalovirus infection. MiXCR, run by TCRdb on the reads, gives a single entry per CDR3 protein. The profile shows 830,000 or so distinct CDR3 sequences, 30% to 35% of them singletons. These receptors have no identified antigens. This specimen consisted of cultured CD8+ T cells from PBMCs, obtained from culture after CMV antigen stimulation. Receptor source: a human donor in good health (CMV status not recorded). Some clones in this sample may be carry-over from other donors' samples. Each CDR3 is given with its conserved first and last residue. The D gene is left open where the match is weak. Only part of the rows carry a size: once, few, many, or a class if the clone is expanded.

CDR3 DNA: TGTGCCTGTCTTTCGAGGACAGCTAAGCAGTACTTC
CDR3 protein: CACLSRTAKQYF
clone size: NA
D gene: NA
V gene: TRBV10-3
J gene: TRBJ2-7

CDR3 DNA: TGTGCCATCAGAATGAGGGACTTTACTGATAGCACAGATACGCAGTATTTT
CDR3 protein: CAIRMRDFTDSTDTQYF
clone size: NA
D gene: NA
V gene: TRBV10-3
J gene: TRBJ2-3

CDR3 DNA: TGTGCCAGCAGCGCCTCTAGAAACTACGAGCAGTACTTC
CDR3 protein: CASSASRNYEQYF
clone size: NA
D gene: NA
V gene: TRBV7-9
J gene: TRBJ2-7

CDR3 DNA: TGTGCCACCAGTGCAACGGACACTGAAGCTTTCTTT
CDR3 protein: CATSATDTEAFF
clone size: NA
D gene: NA
V gene: TRBV24-1
J gene: TRBJ1-1

CDR3 DNA: TGTGCCAGCAGCTTGGAGGTTATCGGCACAGATACGCAGTATTTT
CDR3 protein: CASSLEVIGTDTQYF
clone size: many
D gene: NA
V gene: TRBV7-2
J gene: TRBJ2-3

CDR3 DNA: TGTGCCAGCAGCTTAGACGGGGGGAGGAATCAGCCCCAGCATTTT
CDR3 protein: CASSLDGGRNQPQHF
clone size: NA
D gene: NA
V gene: TRBV7-9
J gene: TRBJ1-5

CDR3 DNA: TGTGCCAGCAGTGGCGGGGGAGGGACCCAGTACTTC
CDR3 protein: CASSGGGGTQYF
clone size: many
D gene: TRBD2
V gene: TRBV7-6
J gene: TRBJ2-5

CDR3 DNA: TGTGCTAGTGGTCTCACCGGGACAGGGATAATGTTGGATGAAAAACTGTTTTTT
CDR3 protein: CASGLTGTGIMLDEKLFF
clone size: few
D gene: TRBD1
V gene: TRBV12-5
J gene: TRBJ1-4

CDR3 DNA: TGTGCCAGCAGTGAATTGTATTCGGAGGCCAACACCTACGAGCAGTACTTC
CDR3 protein: CASSELYSEANTYEQYF
clone size: few
D gene: NA
V gene: TRBV6-1
J gene: TRBJ2-7

CDR3 DNA: TGTGCCACCTACAGCGGGTTAGGGGCTTTCTTT
CDR3 protein: CATYSGLGAFF
clone size: few
D gene: NA
V gene: TRBV19
J gene: TRBJ1-1

CDR3 DNA: TGCGCCAGCAGCTCGGGACAGGGGATCTACGAGCAGTACTTC
CDR3 protein: CASSSGQGIYEQYF
clone size: NA
D gene: TRBD1
V gene: TRBV5-1
J gene: TRBJ2-7

CDR3 DNA: TGTGCCAGCAGCCAGGGTAGCGGGGTCTACGAGCAGTACTTC
CDR3 protein: CASSQGSGVYEQYF
clone size: NA
D gene: TRBD2
V gene: TRBV13
J gene: TRBJ2-7

CDR3 DNA: TGTGCCAGTAGTCGGAGGGACAGGGGGCCGTTAGGGACTGAAGCTTTCTTT
CDR3 protein: CASSRRDRGPLGTEAFF
clone size: few
D gene: TRBD1
V gene: TRBV19
J gene: TRBJ1-1

CDR3 DNA: TGTGCCAGCAGCTTAGACCTCGGGACTCCGATGGCCCTCTACGAGCAGTACTTC
CDR3 protein: CASSLDLGTPMALYEQYF
clone size: few
D gene: NA
V gene: TRBV11-2
J gene: TRBJ2-7

CDR3 DNA: TGTGCCAGCAGTTACGGGACAGGGAGTCAGTTCTTC
CDR3 protein: CASSYGTGSQFF
clone size: NA
D gene: TRBD1
V gene: TRBV6-2/TRBV6-3
J gene: TRBJ2-1

CDR3 DNA: TGTGCCAGCAGCTTACTGACAGCTCAAGAGACCCAGTACTTC
CDR3 protein: CASSLLTAQETQYF
clone size: many
D gene: NA
V gene: TRBV11-1
J gene: TRBJ2-5

CDR3 DNA: TGTGCCAACCAGGAAAACTCTGGAAACACCATATATTTT
CDR3 protein: CANQENSGNTIYF
clone size: few
D gene: NA
V gene: TRBV12-3/TRBV12-4
J gene: TRBJ1-3

CDR3 DNA: TGTGCCAGCAGTTTAACTCGGGGACATAGCAATCAGCCCCAGCATTTT
CDR3 protein: CASSLTRGHSNQPQHF
clone size: NA
D gene: NA
V gene: TRBV27
J gene: TRBJ1-5

CDR3 DNA: TGTGCCAGCAGTGATAAGGGGGGCCCTGAAAAACTGTTTTTT
CDR3 protein: CASSDKGGPEKLFF
clone size: few
D gene: NA
V gene: TRBV6-1
J gene: TRBJ1-4

CDR3 DNA: TGTGCCAGCGGAGCCATAACCCGTGGGGGGCAAGGTGAAGCTTTCTTT
CDR3 protein: CASGAITRGGQGEAFF
clone size: NA
D gene: NA
V gene: TRBV9
J gene: TRBJ1-1

CDR3 DNA: TGTGCCAGCAGTCCCCGGACGGGCAATCAGCCCCAGCATTTT
CDR3 protein: CASSPRTGNQPQHF
clone size: many
D gene: NA
V gene: TRBV28
J gene: TRBJ1-5

CDR3 DNA: TGTGCCACCCTTCAGGGGGAATCGAACATTCAGTACTTC
CDR3 protein: CATLQGESNIQYF
clone size: few
D gene: TRBD1
V gene: TRBV25-1
J gene: TRBJ2-4

CDR3 DNA: TGTGCCAGCAGTTTATCAAGTATTAGTGAGCAGTTCTTC
CDR3 protein: CASSLSSISEQFF
clone size: few
D gene: NA
V gene: TRBV27
J gene: TRBJ2-1

CDR3 DNA: TGTGCCAGCAGCTTAGTCGACACTAACTATGGCTACACCTTC
CDR3 protein: CASSLVDTNYGYTF
clone size: few
D gene: NA
V gene: TRBV7-9
J gene: TRBJ1-2